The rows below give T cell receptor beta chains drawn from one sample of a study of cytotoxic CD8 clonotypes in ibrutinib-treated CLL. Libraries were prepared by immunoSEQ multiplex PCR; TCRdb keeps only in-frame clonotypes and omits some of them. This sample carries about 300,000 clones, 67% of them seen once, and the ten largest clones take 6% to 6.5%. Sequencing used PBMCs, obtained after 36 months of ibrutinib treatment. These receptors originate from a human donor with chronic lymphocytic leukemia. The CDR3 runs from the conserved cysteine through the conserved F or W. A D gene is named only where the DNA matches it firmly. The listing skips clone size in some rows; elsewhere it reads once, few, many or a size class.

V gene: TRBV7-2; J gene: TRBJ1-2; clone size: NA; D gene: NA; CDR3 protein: CASSPSTGNRNYGYTF; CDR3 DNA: TGTGCCAGCAGTCCGTCGACAGGCAATCGTAACTATGGCTACACCTTC
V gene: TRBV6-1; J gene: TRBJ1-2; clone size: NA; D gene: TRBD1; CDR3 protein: CASSAGQGAWGYTF; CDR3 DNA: TGTGCCAGCAGTGCTGGACAGGGGGCCTGGGGCTACACCTTC
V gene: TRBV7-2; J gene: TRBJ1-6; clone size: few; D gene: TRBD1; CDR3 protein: CASTSGTGGSPLHF; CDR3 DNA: TGTGCCAGCACCTCCGGGACAGGGGGTTCACCCCTCCACTTT
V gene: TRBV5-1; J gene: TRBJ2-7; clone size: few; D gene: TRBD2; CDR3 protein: CASSEGLAGPYEQYF; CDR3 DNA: TGCGCCAGCAGCGAGGGACTAGCGGGCCCCTACGAGCAGTACTTC
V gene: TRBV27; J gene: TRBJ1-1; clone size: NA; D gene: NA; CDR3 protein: CASSYKQGGGTEAFF; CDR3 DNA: TGTGCCAGCTCTTATAAACAGGGAGGGGGCACTGAAGCTTTCTTT
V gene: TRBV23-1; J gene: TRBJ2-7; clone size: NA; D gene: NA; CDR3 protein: CASSPVYEQYF; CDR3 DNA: TGCGCCAGCAGTCCCGTCTACGAGCAGTACTTC
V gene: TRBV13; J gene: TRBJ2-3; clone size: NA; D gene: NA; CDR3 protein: CASSLGPGPSTDTQYF; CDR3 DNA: TGTGCCAGCAGCTTAGGCCCCGGGCCTAGCACAGATACGCAGTATTTT
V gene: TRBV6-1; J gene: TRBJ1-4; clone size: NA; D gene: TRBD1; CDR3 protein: CASSETGFEKLFF; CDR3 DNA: TGTGCCAGCAGTGAGACAGGGTTTGAAAAACTGTTTTTT
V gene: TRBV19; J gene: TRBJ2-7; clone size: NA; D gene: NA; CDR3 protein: CASSSRVLAYEQYF; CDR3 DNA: TGTGCCAGTAGTTCCCGGGTCTTGGCCTACGAGCAGTACTTC
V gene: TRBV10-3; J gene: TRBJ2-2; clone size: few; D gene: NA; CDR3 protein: CAIGPRGSQAGNTGELFF; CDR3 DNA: TGTGCCATCGGCCCAAGAGGGAGTCAAGCGGGCAACACCGGGGAGCTGTTTTTT
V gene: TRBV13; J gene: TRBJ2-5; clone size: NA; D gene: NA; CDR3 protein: CASSSYMETQYF; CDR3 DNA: TGTGCCAGCAGCTCCTACATGGAGACCCAGTACTTC
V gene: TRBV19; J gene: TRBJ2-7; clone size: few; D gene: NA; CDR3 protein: CASSISSGTYEQYF; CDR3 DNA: TGTGCCAGTAGTATTTCTTCGGGGACCTACGAGCAGTACTTC
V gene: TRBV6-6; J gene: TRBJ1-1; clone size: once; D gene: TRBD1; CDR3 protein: CASSTGQLNTEAFF; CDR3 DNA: TGTGCCAGCAGTACGGGACAGCTGAACACTGAAGCTTTCTTT
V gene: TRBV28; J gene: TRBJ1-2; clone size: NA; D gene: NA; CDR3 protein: CASRPPPRNYGYTF; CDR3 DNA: TGTGCCAGCAGACCCCCACCTCGTAACTATGGCTACACCTTC
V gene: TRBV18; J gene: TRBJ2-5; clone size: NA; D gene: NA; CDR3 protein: CASSRRGQETQYF; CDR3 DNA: TGTGCCAGCTCACGAAGGGGGCAAGAGACCCAGTACTTC
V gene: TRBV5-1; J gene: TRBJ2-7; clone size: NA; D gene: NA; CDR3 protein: CASSLGSGRREQYF; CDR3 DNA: TGCGCCAGCAGCTTGGGTTCCGGTCGGCGCGAGCAGTACTTC
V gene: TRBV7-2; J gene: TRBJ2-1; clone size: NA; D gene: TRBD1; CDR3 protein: CASSQDRAIYNEQFF; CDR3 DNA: TGTGCCAGCAGCCAAGACAGGGCGATCTACAATGAGCAGTTCTTC
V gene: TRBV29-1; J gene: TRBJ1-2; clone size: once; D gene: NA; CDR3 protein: CSVEDGAGTGSAYGYTF; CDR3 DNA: TGCAGCGTTGAAGATGGGGCAGGGACGGGTAGCGCCTATGGCTACACCTTC
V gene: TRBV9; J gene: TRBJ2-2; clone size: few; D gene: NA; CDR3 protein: CASSPWAGTNTGELFF; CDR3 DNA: TGTGCCAGCAGCCCCTGGGCGGGGACGAACACCGGGGAGCTGTTTTTT